This TCR beta chain was retrieved from a study of blood T cell repertoires in COVID-19. The count of this clone is one. Profiled with immunoSEQ multiplex PCR; TCRdb holds only in-frame clones, not every one. The sample shows fewer than 350,000 clones, approximately 90% of them seen only once. Adults between roughly 18 and 95 years of age took part from about 24 US areas. Membership in each cohort depended on participant-reported clinical history. The V gene's germline CDR1 is LNHDA and CDR2 SQIVND (reference sequence). CDR3 length equals 14 residues. Trimming pared 5 bases from V and 6 bases from J, leaving 13 bases between.

The origin of this receptor is a woman under 40 with acute COVID-19. Sequenced sample: PBMCs or T cells enriched from blood (not recorded which). This rearrangement joins TRBV19 to TRBJ2-2; a weak D match, TRBD1 (5 bases). The CDR3 is CASSSTAQAGELFF. CDR3 DNA sequence: TGTGCCAGTAGTTCGACAGCCCAGGCCGGGGAGCTGTTTTTT.